The 4 T cell receptor beta chains below were found in one sample sequenced in a study of blood T cells in healthy people across ages. Through a sample-barcoded 5' primer and a J-beta primer mix, a second PCR was run for roughly 6 to 11 cycles. TCRdb re-analysed the 5' RACE reads in MiXCR, keeping a single row per CDR3 protein. Among approximately 690,000 distinct CDR3 sequences listed, roughly three fifths were seen once. What was sequenced was blood. These receptors all stem from a man aged 55 to 70 in good health.

The genes are TRBV10-3 and TRBJ2-7, with 9 bases identical to TRBD1. The CDR3 is made up of 15 amino acids. Losses at the gene ends were 9 bases for V and 2 bases for J; bases not matched to a gene: 11. CDR1 ENHRY and CDR2 SYGVKD come from the germline V gene. The CDR3: CAITSGTGIPYEQYF. The CDR3 nucleotides read TGTGCCATAACCTCCGGGACAGGGATCCCCTACGAGCAGTACTTC.

V and J are TRBV10-1 and TRBJ1-6; D gene unclear. The CDR3 consists of 12 residues. V dropped 6 bases and J dropped 12 bases, with 12 bases sitting between them. Germline CDR1 WNHNN, CDR2 SYGVQD (reference sequence). The DNA of the CDR3 is TGCGCCAGCAGCGGGCCTAACGGACCCCTCCACTTT. Its protein product is CASSGPNGPLHF.

CDR3 amino acids: CASGAHYNEQFF. For the CDR3, the DNA is TGTGCCTCCGGAGCCCATTACAATGAGCAGTTCTTC. V gene TRBV14 combines with J gene TRBJ2-1; D remains unclear. V was trimmed by 11 bases and J by 4 bases, leaving 12 bases between them. CDR1 SGHDN and CDR2 FVKESK come from the germline V gene. The CDR3 has 12 residues.

The genes are TRBV21-1 and TRBJ1-6; TRBD1, the table's D call, lacks a check against the DNA. TRBV21-1 is a listed pseudogene. This CDR3 region has 13 residues. This CDR3 is CASSKAGKGPLHF. CDR3 nucleotides: TGTGCCAGCAGCAAAGCAGGGAAGGGCCCCCTCCACTTT.